These T cell receptor beta chains were read from a single sample in a study of blood T cells in healthy people across ages. TCRdb passed the 5' RACE reads through MiXCR, listing each CDR3 protein once. The data show 550,000 to 700,000 distinct CDR3 sequences, 25% to 30% seen once. Sequenced input: blood. All receptors derive from a woman aged 70-85 years in good health. Each CDR3 is given with its conserved first and last residue. The D gene is left open where the match is weak. Size tells how often a clone was seen (once, few, many) or the class of an expanded clone, and some rows leave it out.

. TRBJ1-4 TRBV7-9 . TGTGCCAGCAGCTTTCGCCAGGATAATGAAAAACTGTTTTTT CASSFRQDNEKLFF
few TRBJ2-1 TRBV20-1 . TGCAGTGCTAGAACCCAAGACCCGAGCTCCTACAATGAGCAGTTCTTC CSARTQDPSSYNEQFF
few TRBJ2-4 TRBV20-1 . TGCAGTGCTAGAGATCCCCTGGGGGCCGGTAACATTCAGTACTTC CSARDPLGAGNIQYF
once TRBJ1-1 TRBV20-1 . TGCAGTGCTAGTAGTGCGGGGGATGATACTGAAGCTTTCTTT CSASSAGDDTEAFF
. TRBJ2-3 TRBV5-5 . TGTGCCAGCAGCTCCACTAGCCTGGTGGGAGATACGCAGTATTTT CASSSTSLVGDTQYF
. TRBJ1-4 TRBV6-5 TRBD1 TGTGCCAGCAGTCCCGGGACAGCCAGTAATGAAAAACTGTTTTTT CASSPGTASNEKLFF
. TRBJ1-2 TRBV20-1 TRBD1 TGCAGTGCTAGTCCCGGGACAGGTCCATTGGGAGGCTACACCTTC CSASPGTGPLGGYTF
once TRBJ1-1 TRBV2 TRBD1 TGTGCCAGCAGCCTGGACAGGGGGTACGCTGAAGCTTTCTTT CASSLDRGYAEAFF
few TRBJ1-2 TRBV4-1 . TGCGCCAGCAGCCAAGTCTCCCAGGGGAACTATGGCTACACCTTC CASSQVSQGNYGYTF
. TRBJ1-4 TRBV11-2 . TGTGCCGGCAGCTTAGATCTGTATCAGGGAACGGAAAAACTGTTTTTT CAGSLDLYQGTEKLFF
. TRBJ2-7 TRBV11-2 TRBD1 TGTACCAGCAGCTTAGGTGGGACAGGGTATTCCTACGAGCAGTACTTC CTSSLGGTGYSYEQYF
. TRBJ2-1 TRBV27 TRBD2 TGTGCCAGCAGGGCAGCGGGGGGCACCTACAATGAGCAGTTCTTC CASRAAGGTYNEQFF
many TRBJ2-2 TRBV5-1 . TGCGCCAGCAGCCTCAAAGCAGCGGTTAACACCGGGGAGCTGTTTTTT CASSLKAAVNTGELFF
. TRBJ2-1 TRBV24-1 TRBD2 TGTGCCACCAGTGATTCACTAGCGGGGGGGCAGGCTGAGCAGTTCTTC CATSDSLAGGQAEQFF
few TRBJ2-1 TRBV12-3/TRBV12-4 TRBD2 TGTGCCAGCAGTTTCGGACTAGTAGGGCAGTTCTTC CASSFGLVGQFF
. TRBJ1-3 TRBV7-2 . TGTGCCAGCAGCTCGCAGGGACTGATCTCTGGAAACACCATATATTTT CASSSQGLISGNTIYF
few TRBJ1-4 TRBV7-2 . TGTGCCAGCAGCCAACGACCCGGCGAAAAACTGTTTTTT CASSQRPGEKLFF
many TRBJ2-5 TRBV20-1 . TGCAGTGCTAGAGTTTGGCGGCAAAACCAAGAGACCCAGTACTTC CSARVWRQNQETQYF
few TRBJ2-7 TRBV2 . TGTGCCAGCAGTGATGGAAGTAGCTCCCGCGAGCAGTACTTC CASSDGSSSREQYF
. TRBJ1-2 TRBV5-1 . TGCGCCAGCAGGATGTCACTCAACTATGGCTACACCTTC CASRMSLNYGYTF
many TRBJ2-5 TRBV6-6 . TGTGCCAGCAGACTAGCATCGGAGACCCAGTACTTC CASRLASETQYF
. TRBJ2-7 TRBV20-1 . TGCAGTGCTAGAGACGCTCAGGACAGCCCGTCCTACGAGCAGTACTTC CSARDAQDSPSYEQYF
few TRBJ2-2 TRBV24-1 . TGTGCCACCAGTGATTCTACAGGGCTCACCGGGGAGCTGTTTTTT CATSDSTGLTGELFF
once TRBJ1-1 TRBV7-2 . TGTGCCAGCAGCCCCCGTGGACCGGCTAAAGAATCTTTCTTT CASSPRGPAKESFF
. TRBJ2-6 TRBV11-3 TRBD1 TGTGCCAGCAGCTCTTCAGGGGGCGCTGGGGCCAACGTCCTGACTTTC CASSSSGGAGANVLTF
once TRBJ1-1 TRBV25-1 . TGTGCCAGCAGTGCGAAGAACACTGAAGCTTTCTTT CASSAKNTEAFF
. TRBJ1-2 TRBV7-2 . TGTGCCAGCAGCTTGGGGTTAGGGGAGAACTATGGCTACACCTTC CASSLGLGENYGYTF
few TRBJ1-2 TRBV11-2 . TGTGCCAGCATCGGCCTAGGGAACTATGGCTACACCTTC CASIGLGNYGYTF
once TRBJ2-1 TRBV6-1 TRBD1 TGTGCCAGCGACAGGGGCGACTACAATGAGCAGTTCTTC CASDRGDYNEQFF